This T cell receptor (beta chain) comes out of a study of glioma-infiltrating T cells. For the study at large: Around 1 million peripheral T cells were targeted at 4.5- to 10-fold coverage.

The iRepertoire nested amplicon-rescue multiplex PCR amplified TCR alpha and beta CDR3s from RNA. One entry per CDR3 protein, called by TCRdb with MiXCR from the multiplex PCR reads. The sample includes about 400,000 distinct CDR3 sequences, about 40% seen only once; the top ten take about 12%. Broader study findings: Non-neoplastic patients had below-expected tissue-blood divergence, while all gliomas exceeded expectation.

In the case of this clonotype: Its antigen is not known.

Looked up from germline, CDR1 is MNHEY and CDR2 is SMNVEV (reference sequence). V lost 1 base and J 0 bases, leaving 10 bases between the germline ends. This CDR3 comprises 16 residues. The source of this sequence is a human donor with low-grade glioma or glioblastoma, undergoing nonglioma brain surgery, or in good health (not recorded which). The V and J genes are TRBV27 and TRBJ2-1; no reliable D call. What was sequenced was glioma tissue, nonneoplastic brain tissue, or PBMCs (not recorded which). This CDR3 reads CASSLLTPSSYNEQFF. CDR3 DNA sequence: TGTGCCAGCAGTTTATTGACACCTAGCTCCTACAATGAGCAGTTCTTC.